This T cell receptor (beta chain) was found in a study of cytotoxic CD8 clonotypes in ibrutinib-treated CLL. As for the study in general: Complete response was seen in 2 patients and partial in approximately 25; roughly twelve progressed and about 14 stayed remitted after a median roughly 65 months. Study results and limitations: Baseline-level clonality went beyond age-matched healthy donors and moved in step with circulating CD8+ T-cell counts.

Repertoires were generated with immunoSEQ multiplex PCR, while TCRdb's copy carries only in-frame clones and drops some. The table has fewer than 400,000 clones, about 61% seen once. Regarding this clone: Its antigen remains unknown.

The germline V gene encodes CDR1 MGHRA and CDR2 YSYEKL. This CDR3 has 13 residues. Trimming took 6 bases from V and 1 from J, leaving 10 bases between them. The receptor was derived from a human donor with chronic lymphocytic leukemia. The chain couples TRBV4-1 to TRBJ2-7, with a tentative D call TRBD2 (6 bases). This sample comprised PBMCs, obtained after 36 months of ibrutinib treatment. CDR3: CASRSEGSYEQYF. The CDR3 nucleotides read TGCGCCAGCAGATCGGAGGGTTCCTACGAGCAGTACTTC.